This T cell receptor beta chain was recorded in a study of blood T cell repertoires in COVID-19. The CDR3 consists of 13 residues. V lost 4 bases to trimming and J lost 5 bases, with 12 bases between them. CDR1 and CDR2 (germline): SQVTM, ANQGSEA. Methods used by the authors: Reference gene primer amplification yielded estimated nucleated cell counts. TCRdb's copy holds only in-frame clones and misses some; the assay was immunoSEQ multiplex PCR. V, J and clone size are taken as reported in that table, and D and trimming were inferred from the DNA itself. The sample includes 25,000 to 30,000 clones, roughly 90% of them seen just once.

The rearrangement links TRBV29-1 to TRBJ2-1; TRBD2 is a possible D gene (5 bases). Sequenced: peripheral blood. The receptor comes from a human donor in a cohort sampled during active COVID-19. This chain's CDR3 is CSVASGVNNEQFF. The CDR3 DNA is TGCAGCGTTGCTTCCGGGGTCAACAATGAGCAGTTCTTC.